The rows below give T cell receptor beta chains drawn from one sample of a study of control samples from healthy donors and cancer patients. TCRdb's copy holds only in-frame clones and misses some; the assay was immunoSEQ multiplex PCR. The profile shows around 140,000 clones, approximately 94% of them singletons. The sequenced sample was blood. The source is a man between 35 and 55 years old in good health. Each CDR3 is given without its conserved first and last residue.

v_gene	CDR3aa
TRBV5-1	ASSYDRAYEQY
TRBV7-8	ASSLALLADYEQY
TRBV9	ASSERGTGGDGYT
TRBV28	ASLGGPPHTDTQY
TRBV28	ASKEGFNYGYT
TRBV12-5	ASGISRGENTEAF
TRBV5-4	ASSLEIGSSVYEQF
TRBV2	ASIGGAAYNEQF
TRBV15	ATSRDPPGASTGELF
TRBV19	AIPTRQGPWVGNTIY
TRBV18	ASSPRRQGEKLF
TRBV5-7	ASSLWREVGYT
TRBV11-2	ASSLNQGTGNTIY
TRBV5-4	ASSDQDRGDFGYT
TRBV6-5	ASSYQGHEQY
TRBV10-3	AITRTGGQPQH
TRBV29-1	SVEEGRSYEQY
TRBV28	ASSYSPRGTEAF
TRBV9	ASSALGTVRTGVNNEQF
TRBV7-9	ASSPGSTDTQY
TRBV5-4	ASSQDSGELF
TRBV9	ASSVSHMNTEAF
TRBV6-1	ASSGYPTKNGYEQY
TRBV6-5	ASSLLASNTGELF
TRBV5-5	ASSLESGYGNQPQH
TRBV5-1	ASSEGTGRRETQY
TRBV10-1	ASSSSGGEQY
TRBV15	ATSKTGGETQY
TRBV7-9	ASRVWTGGFDTEAF
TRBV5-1	ASSTGAYEQY
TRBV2	ASSLAGDPTDTQY
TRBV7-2	ASSLLVRPNSPLH
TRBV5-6	ASSLYGEPQH
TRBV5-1	ASSGRELF
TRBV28	ASRIAGGSYNEQF
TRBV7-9	ASSLAPGHSYEQY
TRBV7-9	ASSLFGEKLF
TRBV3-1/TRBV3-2	ASSQDRGLLQETQY
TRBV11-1	ASSLGLSSYEQY
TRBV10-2	ASRNGNEQF
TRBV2	ASRDSNQPQH
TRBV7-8	ASSSDRVFRQPQH
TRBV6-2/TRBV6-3	ASSSRDSNNSPLH
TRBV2	ASRTGTGTYNEQF
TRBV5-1	ASSFDPVSGNTIY
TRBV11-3	ASSLDLVGKENTEAF
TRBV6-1	ASSEPPGGASYNSPLH
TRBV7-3	ASSLTGIDTQY
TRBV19	ASRNLLDQPQH
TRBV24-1	ATGGPGANVLT
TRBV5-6	ASSPLFRGSNYGYT
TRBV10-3	AIRQGGLTEAF